Listed below are T cell receptor beta chains from one sample, sequenced in a study of blood T cell repertoires in COVID-19. TCRdb keeps only in-frame clones here, not all; method: immunoSEQ multiplex PCR. The repertoire holds about 63,000 clones, around 74% seen once, with over 25% in the top ten. Input material: peripheral blood. All receptors derive from a woman of 80 years or more with acute or convalescent COVID-19. CDR3s include the opening cysteine and the closing phenylalanine or tryptophan. D genes are given only for firm matches. Size tells how often a clone was seen (once, few, many) or the class of an expanded clone, and some rows leave it out.

TRBJ1-5	NA	NA	TRBV2	TGTGCCAGCAGTGTGGCAGGGGATCAGCCCCAGCATTTT	CASSVAGDQPQHF
TRBJ2-3	TRBD2	NA	TRBV3-1/TRBV3-2	TGTGCCAGCAGCCAAGATCGTGCTAGCGGGGGGATCACAGATACGCAGTATTTT	CASSQDRASGGITDTQYF
TRBJ2-1	TRBD2	NA	TRBV7-9	TGTGCCAGCAGCTTAGTGATTGGGACTAGCCTGGGGAATGAGCAGTTCTTC	CASSLVIGTSLGNEQFF
TRBJ2-3	TRBD1	NA	TRBV5-1	TGCGCCAGCAGCTTGGTTGGACAGGGGGTTGATACGCAGTATTTT	CASSLVGQGVDTQYF
TRBJ1-2	TRBD1	NA	TRBV30	TGTGCCTTGCACAGGGGGCTCGACTATGGCTACACCTTC	CALHRGLDYGYTF
TRBJ2-7	TRBD2	once	TRBV19	TGTGCCCCTCGGGGGGGGACCCCCTACGAGCAGTACTTC	CAPRGGTPYEQYF
TRBJ2-1	TRBD2	NA	TRBV5-1	TGCGCCAGCAGCTTTACCGGGACTAGCGCCAATGAGCAGTTCTTC	CASSFTGTSANEQFF
TRBJ1-1	NA	NA	TRBV7-7	TGTGCCAGCAGCGTAGACAGGAACACTGAAGCTTTCTTT	CASSVDRNTEAFF
TRBJ1-1	NA	few	TRBV9	TGTGCCAGCAGCGTAGCGGGGGACACTGAAGCTTTCTTT	CASSVAGDTEAFF
TRBJ1-2	NA	NA	TRBV28	TGTGCCAGCAGTGTTGGGCGGGAGCTCTATGGCTACACCTTC	CASSVGRELYGYTF
TRBJ2-1	TRBD1	NA	TRBV23-1	TGCGCCAGCAGTCATAGGACAGGGGAATTCAATGAGCAGTTCTTC	CASSHRTGEFNEQFF
TRBJ1-2	TRBD1	NA	TRBV6-2/TRBV6-3	TGTGCCAGCAGTTACCTACGGACAGGGAACTATGGCTACACCTTC	CASSYLRTGNYGYTF
TRBJ2-7	TRBD2	NA	TRBV27	TGTGCCAGCAGTTTCTCAGCGGGAGGTACCTACGAGCAGTACTTC	CASSFSAGGTYEQYF
TRBJ2-7	TRBD1	few	TRBV7-8	TGTGCCAGCAGTCTCCGGGACAGGGTAACCTACGAGCAGTACTTC	CASSLRDRVTYEQYF
TRBJ1-2	NA	NA	TRBV28	TGTGCCAGCAAATTCAGGTTACGGGGAAACTATGGCTACACCTTC	CASKFRLRGNYGYTF